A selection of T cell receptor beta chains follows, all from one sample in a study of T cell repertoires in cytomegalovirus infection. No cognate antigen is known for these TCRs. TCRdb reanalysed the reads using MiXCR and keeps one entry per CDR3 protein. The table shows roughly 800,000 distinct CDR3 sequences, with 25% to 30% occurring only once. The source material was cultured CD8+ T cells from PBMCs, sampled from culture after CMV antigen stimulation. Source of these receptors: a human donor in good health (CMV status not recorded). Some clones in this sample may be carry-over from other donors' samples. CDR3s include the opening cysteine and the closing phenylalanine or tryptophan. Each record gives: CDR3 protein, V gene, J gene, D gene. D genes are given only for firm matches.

cdr3_aa: CASSDLTGMNTEAFF; v_call: TRBV5-1; j_call: TRBJ1-1; d_call: TRBD1
cdr3_aa: CASNSARGKLFF; v_call: TRBV7-9; j_call: TRBJ1-4; d_call: .
cdr3_aa: CASSLPRVAFF; v_call: TRBV5-6; j_call: TRBJ1-1; d_call: .
cdr3_aa: CASSLLGFRSNQPQHF; v_call: TRBV19; j_call: TRBJ1-5; d_call: .
cdr3_aa: CASSTRTGDSNQPQHF; v_call: TRBV19; j_call: TRBJ1-5; d_call: TRBD1
cdr3_aa: CASPGEKGTPTDTQYF; v_call: TRBV7-9; j_call: TRBJ2-3; d_call: .
cdr3_aa: CASSLLGDFQETQYF; v_call: TRBV4-1; j_call: TRBJ2-5; d_call: .
cdr3_aa: CASGSAEAVTGETQYF; v_call: TRBV28; j_call: TRBJ2-5; d_call: .
cdr3_aa: CASSRGSDEETQYF; v_call: TRBV7-9; j_call: TRBJ2-5; d_call: .
cdr3_aa: CASSYVGSFTYNEQFF; v_call: TRBV6-5; j_call: TRBJ2-1; d_call: .
cdr3_aa: CSARDQGAPITDTQYF; v_call: TRBV20-1; j_call: TRBJ2-3; d_call: TRBD1
cdr3_aa: CASSQDQAGVEAFGSGELFF; v_call: TRBV4-3; j_call: TRBJ2-2; d_call: .
cdr3_aa: CATNRIHEQFF; v_call: TRBV7-9; j_call: TRBJ2-1; d_call: .
cdr3_aa: CASSNHTAGALNTEAFF; v_call: TRBV10-1; j_call: TRBJ1-1; d_call: .
cdr3_aa: CASSIGGSTDTQYF; v_call: TRBV19; j_call: TRBJ2-3; d_call: .
cdr3_aa: CASSEVSRGDEAFF; v_call: TRBV6-1; j_call: TRBJ1-1; d_call: .
cdr3_aa: CSARKVAGDYNEQFF; v_call: TRBV20-1; j_call: TRBJ2-1; d_call: TRBD2
cdr3_aa: CASRTDRGFNYSDEQFF; v_call: TRBV6-6; j_call: TRBJ2-1; d_call: TRBD1
cdr3_aa: CASSQDQWTGTPSYNSPLHF; v_call: TRBV4-1; j_call: TRBJ1-6; d_call: TRBD1
cdr3_aa: CASSLGPVADTQYF; v_call: TRBV11-2; j_call: TRBJ2-3; d_call: .
cdr3_aa: CASSFTGGSTHYEQYF; v_call: TRBV12-3/TRBV12-4; j_call: TRBJ2-7; d_call: TRBD1
cdr3_aa: CAISESVGQAKETQYF; v_call: TRBV10-3; j_call: TRBJ2-5; d_call: TRBD1
cdr3_aa: CATSDLGLMNTGELFF; v_call: TRBV24-1; j_call: TRBJ2-2; d_call: .
cdr3_aa: CASSYRAPTSSYNEQFF; v_call: TRBV7-8; j_call: TRBJ2-1; d_call: .
cdr3_aa: CASSLASDRGLTEAFF; v_call: TRBV7-6; j_call: TRBJ1-1; d_call: TRBD1
cdr3_aa: CASGLGTLNYGYTF; v_call: TRBV12-5; j_call: TRBJ1-2; d_call: .
cdr3_aa: CASPVERGDQTQFF; v_call: TRBV6-6; j_call: TRBJ2-1; d_call: TRBD2
cdr3_aa: CASSQSGGFNGYTF; v_call: TRBV6-6; j_call: TRBJ1-2; d_call: TRBD1
cdr3_aa: CASKGRAGRIEGDTQYF; v_call: TRBV19; j_call: TRBJ2-3; d_call: TRBD2
cdr3_aa: CASSTPGHPEAFF; v_call: TRBV6-2/TRBV6-3; j_call: TRBJ1-1; d_call: .
cdr3_aa: CASSFGEETYNSPLHF; v_call: TRBV27; j_call: TRBJ1-6; d_call: .
cdr3_aa: CVSRQSTDTQYF; v_call: TRBV6-1; j_call: TRBJ2-3; d_call: .
cdr3_aa: CASSESSYNSPLHF; v_call: TRBV10-2; j_call: TRBJ1-6; d_call: .
cdr3_aa: CASSLGRQTGESSYEQYF; v_call: TRBV7-3; j_call: TRBJ2-7; d_call: TRBD1